The source of this T cell receptor beta chain is a study of cytomegalovirus exposure and HLA in healthy donors. Healthy bone marrow donors made up the donors. Vbeta (60) and Jbeta (13) primers were used in the PCR. Only in-frame clones appear in the TCRdb table, and some are missing; sequencing was by immunoSEQ multiplex PCR. The sample holds about 130,000 clones, roughly 8.8% seen once. Germline V gene lookup returns CDR1 SGHRS and CDR2 YFSETQ. The CDR3 is 10 amino acids. This clone was seen more than once but under ten times. Germline is not matched at one junction end, which may reflect a read error.

The rearrangement joins TRBV5-1 to TRBJ2-7; D possibly corresponds to TRBD1 (7 bases). Sequences were obtained from PBMCs. The receptor comes from a woman in her 40s in good health and CMV-seropositive. The CDR3 DNA sequence: TGCGCCAGCAGCGGGCGGCAGGGGGGCTTC. Its translation is CASSGRQGGF. Full variable domain (remainder filled in from reference TRBV5-1 and TRBJ2-7): KAGVTQTPRYLIKTRGQQVTLSCSPISGHRSVSWYQQTPGQGLQFLFEYFSETQRNKGNFPGRFSGRQFSNSRSEMNVSTLELGDSALYLCASSGRQGGFGPGTRLTVT.